This TCR beta chain came from a study of blood T cell repertoires in COVID-19 (dated by TCRdb to 2019 to 2021). Study-wide context: Samples covering the acute and convalescent phases of COVID-19 were provided by collaborators in the United States, Italy and Spain. The material from the prospective study consisted of cDNA or gDNA derived from T cells, B-cell-depleted T cells, or PBMCs. Deeply sampled blood TCRbeta repertoires from subjects exposed to, actively infected with, or recovered from COVID-19 were included in the dataset. The repertoires were released in a freely available public database meant as a resource for research on the immune response to SARS-CoV-2. The samples were drawn from the first 160 participants of the ongoing ImmuneRACE study and from under 1,500 subjects provided by 6 global collaborators. The sample metadata nearly always contained a de-identified subject ID, COVID-19 status, age in years and sex. Where available, HLA class I and class II types were obtained from metadata supplied by the sample provider rather than from assay-based typing.

The immunoSEQ Assay, a bias-controlled multiplex PCR, was used to amplify TCRbeta CDR3 regions from genomic DNA. For the original study's pipeline: The number of nucleated cells in each sample was estimated by amplification of reference gene primers within the assay. To quantify the absolute abundance of each unique TCRbeta CDR3 rearrangement, sequence reads were collapsed and filtered. For each sample, productive Simpson clonality was calculated as the square root of Simpson's diversity index over productive rearrangements. TCRdb's version of the immuneACCESS table is confined to in-frame rearrangements and falls short of the full clone set. An unresolved V gene accounts for under half of the shortfall where checked; the remainder is of unknown origin. V and J calls and clone size are copied from that table; D and trimming were computed from the DNA. The sample includes more than 200,000 clones, with 80% to 90% observed a single time. The ten largest clones represent 3.5% to 4.5% of the sample.

Participants in the prospective study were aged about 18 to 89 years, lived in under 30 United States geographic areas, and enrolled through a virtual design. Cohort assignment in the prospective study relied on participant-reported clinical history from a screening survey and a study questionnaire. For ImmuneRACE Cohort 3, a participant was defined as recovered based on two consecutive negative NP/OP PCR tests, clearance by a healthcare professional, or resolution of symptoms. In the prospective study, mobile phlebotomists collected whole blood, serum and a nasopharyngeal or oropharyngeal swab from each participant. Additional blood draws and questionnaires over an approximately two-month period could optionally be provided by prospective study participants. Before DNA extraction, blood samples from the prospective study were shipped at room temperature or frozen. Including cysteine and phenylalanine, the CDR3 has 15 amino acids. Only the CDR3 region is kept as DNA, spanning 45 bases read in frame from base 1. Looking up the germline V gene (reference sequence) yields CDR1 MNHEY and CDR2 SMNVEV. Trimming removed 2 bases from V and 1 base from J, leaving 12 bases between the germline ends.

A word on this clone: Its antigen remains undetermined. No base quality values were provided; no much bigger clone lies one nucleotide off.

Study-wide findings and limitations: Clinical and demographic metadata were provided uncurated, with the amount varying by source and participant.

The receptor comes from a woman under 40 who had recovered from COVID-19. The sequence links TRBV27 to TRBJ2-7; TRBD2 is perhaps the D gene, given 5 matching bases. The sequencing sample was made of PBMCs or T cells enriched from blood (not recorded which). The CDR3 amino acid sequence is: CASSLSTSRSYEQYF. The DNA sequence is given as TGTGCCAGCAGTTTAAGTACTAGTCGTTCCTACGAGCAGTACTTC.